A selection of T cell receptor beta chains follows, all from one sample in a study of cytomegalovirus exposure and HLA in healthy donors. The repertoire was sequenced with immunoSEQ multiplex PCR; TCRdb's copy has only in-frame clones and lacks some. There are about 160,000 clones in the sample; just under 90% occur only once, and more than 3.5% lies in the top ten. The material sequenced was PBMCs. These TCRs come from a man between 18 and 35 years old in good health and CMV-seropositive. CDR3s include the opening cysteine and the closing phenylalanine or tryptophan. Fields, in order: clone size, V gene, D gene, J gene, CDR3 DNA, CDR3 protein. The D gene is left open where the match is weak. A clone size is listed for some rows: how often the clone was seen (once, few, many), or a class if it is expanded.

size: -
V: TRBV7-6
D: -
J: TRBJ2-7
DNA: TGTGCCAGCAGTCCGACCAACGGGAGATCCTACGAGCAGTACTTC
CDR3: CASSPTNGRSYEQYF

size: -
V: TRBV11-3
D: -
J: TRBJ2-7
DNA: TGTGCCAGCAGCTTAGTTGGGGCCTTCGAGCAGTACTTC
CDR3: CASSLVGAFEQYF

size: -
V: TRBV28
D: -
J: TRBJ1-5
DNA: TGTGCCAGCAGTTTGAGTCAGGGAGGGAGACTTAATCAGCCCCAGCATTTT
CDR3: CASSLSQGGRLNQPQHF

size: -
V: TRBV5-5
D: -
J: TRBJ1-4
DNA: TGTGCCAGCAGTCTGGGTGGGAGTTTTATACTACATGAAAAACTGTTTTTT
CDR3: CASSLGGSFILHEKLFF

size: -
V: TRBV7-9
D: TRBD2
J: TRBJ2-7
DNA: TGTGCCAGCAGTTCAACTAGCGGGAGGGGTTCCTACGAGCAGTACTTC
CDR3: CASSSTSGRGSYEQYF

size: -
V: TRBV7-3
D: TRBD2
J: TRBJ2-1
DNA: TGTGCCAGCAGCCCCTCCGGGACTAGCGGACTAAATGAGCAGTTCTTC
CDR3: CASSPSGTSGLNEQFF

size: few
V: TRBV11-3
D: TRBD2
J: TRBJ2-7
DNA: TGTGCCAGCAGCTTTCAAGCGGGAGGCTACGAGCAGTACTTC
CDR3: CASSFQAGGYEQYF

size: -
V: TRBV9
D: TRBD2
J: TRBJ2-7
DNA: TGTGCCAGCAGTCTAGGGACTAGCGGATACGAGCAGTACTTC
CDR3: CASSLGTSGYEQYF

size: -
V: TRBV5-4
D: TRBD1
J: TRBJ1-1
DNA: TGTGCCACCCGACAGGGGAACACTGAAGCTTTCTTT
CDR3: CATRQGNTEAFF

size: once
V: TRBV15
D: TRBD2
J: TRBJ2-1
DNA: TGTGCCACCAGCATCAATAGCGGGAGCTACAATGAGCAGTTCTTC
CDR3: CATSINSGSYNEQFF